This TCR beta chain was sequenced during a study of T cells after yellow fever vaccination (dated by TCRdb to the late 2010s). With respect to the entire study: The SMART-Seq v4 Ultra Low Input RNA kit was used to prepare libraries from fractions with low cell numbers. To follow T-cell clones before and after primary and booster YFV17D yellow fever vaccination, bulk TCR alpha and beta repertoires were sequenced over time. Two healthy male donors, one aged 18 to 29 and one aged 30 to 40 years, were included in the cohort. Blood was drawn at multiple timepoints before and after primary and secondary immunization, with bulk PBMC replicates and cell subsets isolated.

Only a few counts were recorded for this clonotype. Its antigen target is currently unknown. No base quality information exists; no much larger clone differs at one position. From a lookup of the germline V gene, CDR1 and CDR2 are SQVTM and ANQGSEA. The trim is 6 bases for V and 4 bases for J, with a gap of 12 bases between the germline ends. The CDR3 contains 12 residues, cysteine and phenylalanine counted. The DNA shown is the 36-base CDR3, in frame from base 1. Study-wide findings and limitations: Most clones expanded after primary vaccination were re-detected after the booster (almost 98% of CD4 and roughly 85% of CD8), suggesting broad memory maintenance. A small share of clonotypes was detected in both CD4 and CD8 compartments, with the overlap likely arising from convergent recombination. Because the study included only a couple of donors, the extent to which the findings can be generalized is limited. Computational filtering was required because FACS-sorted repertoires could contain abundant contaminating clonotypes from the bulk population. The secondary T-cell response was found to be weaker but faster than the primary response, with a peak reached on day 5 rather than on day 15.

Synthesis of TCR cDNA relied on 5'RACE template switching, a step that introduced a universal primer site along with unique molecular identifiers. Priming for cDNA synthesis came from both the TCR alpha and TCR beta constant segments. Library amplification involved two PCR steps, and the second step added sample barcodes and sequencing adapters. Libraries were sequenced on Illumina HiSeq 2500 (2x100 bp) or NovaSeq (2x150 bp). The paper's processing steps were these. MIGEC was used to demultiplex reads and collapse the reads into UMI consensus sequences, and MiXCR was used for V(D)J alignment. Using edgeR on replicate PBMC samples, clonotypes were called vaccine-responding if FDR was below 0.01 and the log2 fold change was above 5 up to day 15. Each bulk clonotype received a CD4 or CD8 identity based on whether the sequenced CD4 or CD8 repertoire contained that clonotype at higher abundance. Through fastp at Q25 and MiXCR, TCRdb rebuilt clones from the public reads, retaining in-frame beta chains. Rows with one shared CDR3 protein collapse into an entry with the most common genes and DNA. These V and J calls originate from TCRdb's pipeline instead of the authors' own analysis. This sample is represented by hundreds of thousands of distinct CDR3 sequences; approximately 13% of them were singletons. The top ten clones comprise about 16% of the sample.

Taken with the paper, the label for treatment or condition translates to: live attenuated yellow fever vaccine strain. At each blood-draw timepoint, two biological replicates of bulk PBMCs were collected. PBMCs were isolated from peripheral blood using a standard Ficoll-Paque protocol. TriZol was used to extract RNA from bulk PBMCs, CD4 and CD8 fractions, and dextramer-positive and dextramer-negative fractions. Rearrangement joined TRBV29-1 to TRBJ2-5; a weak D assignment points to TRBD2 (5 bases agree). This sample comprised PBMCs, obtained on the day of the yellow fever booster vaccination. The sequence was obtained from a man younger than 40 who received the YFV17D yellow fever vaccine. The CDR3 protein: CSVRGAGETQYF. The sequenced DNA: TGCAGCGTACGGGGTGCGGGAGAGACCCAGTACTTC. Outside the CDR3, residues come from the reference TRBV29-1 and TRBJ2-5 proteins, so the full variable domain is: SAVISQKPSRDICQRGTSLTIQCQVDSQVTMMFWYRQQPGQSLTLIATANQGSEATYESGFVIDKFPISRPNLTFSTLTVSNMSPEDSSIYLCSVRGAGETQYFGPGTRLLVL.